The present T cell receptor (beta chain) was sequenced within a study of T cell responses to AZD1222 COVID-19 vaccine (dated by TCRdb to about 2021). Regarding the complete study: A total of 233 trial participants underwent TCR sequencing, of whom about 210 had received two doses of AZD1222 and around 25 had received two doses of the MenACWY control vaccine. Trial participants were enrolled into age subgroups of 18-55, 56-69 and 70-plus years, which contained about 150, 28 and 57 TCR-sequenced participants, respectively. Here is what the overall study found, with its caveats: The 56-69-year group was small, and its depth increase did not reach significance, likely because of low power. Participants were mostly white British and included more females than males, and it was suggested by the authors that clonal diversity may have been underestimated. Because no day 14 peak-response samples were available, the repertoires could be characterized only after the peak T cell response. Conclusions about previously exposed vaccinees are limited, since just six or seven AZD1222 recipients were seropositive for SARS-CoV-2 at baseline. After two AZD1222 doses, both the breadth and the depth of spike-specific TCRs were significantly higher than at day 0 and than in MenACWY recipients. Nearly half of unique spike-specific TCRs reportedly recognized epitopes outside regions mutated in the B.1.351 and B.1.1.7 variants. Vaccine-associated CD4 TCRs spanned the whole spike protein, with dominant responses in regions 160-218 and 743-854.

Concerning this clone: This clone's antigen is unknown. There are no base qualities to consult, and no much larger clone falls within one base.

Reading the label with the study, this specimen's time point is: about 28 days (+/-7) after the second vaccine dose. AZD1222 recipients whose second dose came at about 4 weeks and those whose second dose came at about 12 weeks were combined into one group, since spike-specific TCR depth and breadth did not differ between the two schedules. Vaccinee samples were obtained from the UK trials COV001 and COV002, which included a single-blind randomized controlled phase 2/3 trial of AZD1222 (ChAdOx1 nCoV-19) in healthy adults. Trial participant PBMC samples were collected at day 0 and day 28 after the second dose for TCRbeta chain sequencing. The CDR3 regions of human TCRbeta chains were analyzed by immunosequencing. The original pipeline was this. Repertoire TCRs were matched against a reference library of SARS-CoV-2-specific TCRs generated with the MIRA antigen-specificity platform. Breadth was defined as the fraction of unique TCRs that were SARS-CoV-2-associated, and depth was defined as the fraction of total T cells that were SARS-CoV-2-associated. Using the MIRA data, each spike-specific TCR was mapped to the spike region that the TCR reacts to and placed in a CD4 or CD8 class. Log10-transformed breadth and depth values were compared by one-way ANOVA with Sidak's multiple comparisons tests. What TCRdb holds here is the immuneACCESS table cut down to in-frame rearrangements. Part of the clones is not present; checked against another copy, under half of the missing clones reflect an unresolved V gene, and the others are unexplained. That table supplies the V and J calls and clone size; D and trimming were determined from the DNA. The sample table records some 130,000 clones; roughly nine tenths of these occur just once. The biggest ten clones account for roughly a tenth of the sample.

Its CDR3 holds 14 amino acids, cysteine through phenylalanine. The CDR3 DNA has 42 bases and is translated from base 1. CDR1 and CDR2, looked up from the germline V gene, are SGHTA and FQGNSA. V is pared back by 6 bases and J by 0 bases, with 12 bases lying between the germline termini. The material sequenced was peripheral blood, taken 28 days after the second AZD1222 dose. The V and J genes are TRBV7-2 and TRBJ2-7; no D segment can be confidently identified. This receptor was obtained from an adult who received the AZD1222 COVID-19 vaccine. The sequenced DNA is TGTGCCAGCAGTCGAGGTCCGATCTCCTACGAGCAGTACTTC. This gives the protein CASSRGPISYEQYF.